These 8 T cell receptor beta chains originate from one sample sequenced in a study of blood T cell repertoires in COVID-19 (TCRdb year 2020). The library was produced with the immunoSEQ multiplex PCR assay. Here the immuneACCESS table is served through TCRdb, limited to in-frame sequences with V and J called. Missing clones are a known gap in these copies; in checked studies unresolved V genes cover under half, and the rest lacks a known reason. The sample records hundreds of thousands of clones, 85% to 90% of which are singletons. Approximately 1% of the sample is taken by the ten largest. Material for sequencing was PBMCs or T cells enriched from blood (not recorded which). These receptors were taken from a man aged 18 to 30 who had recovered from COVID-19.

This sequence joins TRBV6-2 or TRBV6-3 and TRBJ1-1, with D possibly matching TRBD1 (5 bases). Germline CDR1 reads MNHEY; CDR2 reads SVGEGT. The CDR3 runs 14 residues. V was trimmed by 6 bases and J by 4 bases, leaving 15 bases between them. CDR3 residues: CASSLGVSGTEAFF. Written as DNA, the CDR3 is TGTGCCAGCAGCCTAGGGGTTTCAGGCACTGAAGCTTTCTTT.

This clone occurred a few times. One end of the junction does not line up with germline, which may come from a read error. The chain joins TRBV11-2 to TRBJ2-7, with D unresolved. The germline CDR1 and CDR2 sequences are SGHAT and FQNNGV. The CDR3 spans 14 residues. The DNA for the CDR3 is TGTGCCAGCAGCCTAGACGGCGGCCCCTACGAGCAGTACTTC. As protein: CASSLDGGPYEQYF.

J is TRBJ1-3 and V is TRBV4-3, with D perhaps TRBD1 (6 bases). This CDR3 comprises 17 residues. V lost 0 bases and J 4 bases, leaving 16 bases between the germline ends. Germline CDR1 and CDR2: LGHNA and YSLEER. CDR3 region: CASSQDPSGGRGNTIYF. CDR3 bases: TGCGCCAGCAGCCAAGACCCCTCGGGGGGGCGAGGAAACACCATATATTTT.

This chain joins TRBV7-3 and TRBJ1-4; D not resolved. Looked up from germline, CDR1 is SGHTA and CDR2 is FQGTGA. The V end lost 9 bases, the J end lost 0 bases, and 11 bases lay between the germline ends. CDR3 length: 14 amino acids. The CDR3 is CASQTVATNEKLFF. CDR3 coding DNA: TGTGCCAGTCAAACAGTTGCAACTAATGAAAAACTGTTTTTT. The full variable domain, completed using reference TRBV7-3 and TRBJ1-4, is GAGVSQTPSNKVTEKGKYVELRCDPISGHTALYWYRQSLGQGPEFLIYFQGTGAADDSGLPNDRFFAVRPEGSVSTLKIQRTERGDSAVYLCASQTVATNEKLFFGSGTQLSVL.

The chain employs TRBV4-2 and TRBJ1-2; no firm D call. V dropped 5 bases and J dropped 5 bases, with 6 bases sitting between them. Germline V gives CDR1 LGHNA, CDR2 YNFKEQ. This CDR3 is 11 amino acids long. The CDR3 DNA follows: TGTGCCAGCAGCTATAGATATGGCTACACCTTC. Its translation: CASSYRYGYTF.

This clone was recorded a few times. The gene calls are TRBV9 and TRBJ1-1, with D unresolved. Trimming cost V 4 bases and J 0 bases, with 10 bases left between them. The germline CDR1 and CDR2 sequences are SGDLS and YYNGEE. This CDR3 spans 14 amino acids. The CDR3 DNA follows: TGTGCCAGCAGCCCCCAGGCCATGAACACTGAAGCTTTCTTT. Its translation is CASSPQAMNTEAFF.

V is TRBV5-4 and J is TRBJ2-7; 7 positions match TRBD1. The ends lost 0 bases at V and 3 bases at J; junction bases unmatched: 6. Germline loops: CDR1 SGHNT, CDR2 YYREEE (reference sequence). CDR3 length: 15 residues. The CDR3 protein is CASSLAVGTDYEQYF. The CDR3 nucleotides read TGTGCCAGCAGCTTGGCTGTGGGGACAGACTACGAGCAGTACTTC.

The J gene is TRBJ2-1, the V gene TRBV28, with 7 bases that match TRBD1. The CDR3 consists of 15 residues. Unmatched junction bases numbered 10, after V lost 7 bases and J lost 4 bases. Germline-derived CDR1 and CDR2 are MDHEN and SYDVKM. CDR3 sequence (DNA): TGTGCCAGCACGTCGGGACAGCTTCGATACAATGAGCAGTTCTTC. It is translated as CASTSGQLRYNEQFF.